This T cell receptor (beta chain) was identified during a study of CD8 T cells in ankylosing spondylitis. TCRdb ran MiXCR on the 5' RACE reads and lists one entry per CDR3 protein. The profile covers about 360,000 distinct CDR3 sequences, with about 20% appearing a single time and around 12% taken by the ten largest. Comment on this clonotype: The antigen remains undetermined.

The CDR3 runs 16 residues. V was cut by 0 bases and J by 5 bases, with 14 bases left in between. Study conclusions and caveats: Within ankylosing spondylitis blood, a TCR beta motif made up of several highly homologous variants appeared to be characteristic. Both synovial fluid and blood in reactive arthritis had previously been reported to carry some motif variants. Matched synovial fluid from ankylosing spondylitis patients was reported to be enriched for disease-linked clones.

The rearrangement joins TRBV23-1 to TRBJ1-5; D is ambiguous. TRBV23-1 is annotated as an ORF whose role is uncertain. This clonotype originated in a male donor with ankylosing spondylitis or in good health (not recorded which). Source material: blood, either unsorted or a sorted T cell fraction (not recorded which). Written as DNA, the CDR3 is TGCGCCAGCAGTCAATCTGGCAGGCAAAAAGATCAGCCCCAGCATTTT. Its translation: CASSQSGRQKDQPQHF.